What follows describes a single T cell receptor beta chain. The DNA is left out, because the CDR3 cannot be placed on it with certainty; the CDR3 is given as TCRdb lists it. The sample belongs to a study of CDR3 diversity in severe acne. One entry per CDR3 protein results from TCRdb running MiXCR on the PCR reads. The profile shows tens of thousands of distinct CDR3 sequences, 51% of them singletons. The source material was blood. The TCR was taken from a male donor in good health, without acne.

CDR3 residues: CASSLAASSYNEQFFGQPQHF. The J gene is TRBJ1-5, the V gene TRBV7-6. The CDR3 extends over 21 residues, inclusive of both ends. Germline V gene data show CDR1 as SGHVS and CDR2 as FNYEAQ.